One and the same sample provided the 28 T cell receptor beta chains below, sequenced in a study of multiple sclerosis patients with progressive multifocal leukoencephalopathy. Regarding time point: about a year of natalizumab therapy. Produced via immunoSEQ multiplex PCR; TCRdb's table is partial and in-frame only. The repertoire includes around 30,000 clones, around 90% of them detected once, and approximately 1.3% sits in the top ten. Sequenced material: PBMCs, taken from a patient treated with natalizumab. The receptors derive from a human donor with multiple sclerosis.

V and J are TRBV15 and TRBJ1-3, with a tentative D call TRBD1 (5 bases). Germline-derived CDR1 and CDR2 are LNHNV and YYDKDF (reference sequence). V lost 0 bases, J lost 4 bases, and 13 bases lay in between. This CDR3 is built from 16 residues. DNA of the CDR3: TGTGCCACCAGCAGAGATCGCCCGGGGACGGGAAACACCATATATTTT. Protein: CATSRDRPGTGNTIYF.

The V call is TRBV18, the J call TRBJ1-1, with D tentatively TRBD1 (5 bases). The V end was cut by 2 bases, the J end by 6 bases, with 10 bases between. Germline CDR1 reads KGHSH; CDR2 reads LQKENI. The CDR3 covers 13 residues. The CDR3 spells CASSPGREAEAFF. For the CDR3, the DNA is TGTGCCAGCTCACCAGGCAGGGAGGCTGAAGCTTTCTTT.

This clone was seen a single time. The chain carries TRBV5-1 and TRBJ2-2; D gene ambiguous. V was shortened by 4 bases and J by 1 base, with 11 bases between the two germline ends. The CDR3 length is 15 residues. CDR1 is SGHRS, CDR2 YFSETQ, per germline. CDR3 loop: CASSLTHMNTGELFF. The CDR3 DNA reads TGCGCCAGCAGCCTCACTCATATGAACACCGGGGAGCTGTTTTTT.

The V gene is TRBV9, the J gene TRBJ1-6, with 8 positions matching TRBD1. This CDR3 is built from 15 residues. J was trimmed by 9 bases and V by 0 bases; bases with no gene match: 5. The germline CDR1 and CDR2 sequences are SGDLS and YYNGEE. CDR3 DNA sequence: TGTGCCAGCAGCGTAGGGGGAGACAGGGGTTCACCCCTCCACTTT. As protein: CASSVGGDRGSPLHF.

The chain links TRBV5-8 to TRBJ1-1; weak D call: TRBD1 (5 bases). The CDR3 runs 14 residues. The germline gives CDR1 SGHTS, CDR2 YDEGEE. Deletions cut 3 bases from V and 2 bases from J, with 11 bases between. In DNA form, the CDR3 reads TGTGCCAGCAGCTGGCGGGGCCTCAACACTGAAGCTTTCTTT. This codes for CASSWRGLNTEAFF.

This chain joins TRBV5-6 and TRBJ2-7; D is uncertain. This CDR3 spans 13 amino acids. The V gene's germline CDR1 is SGHDT and CDR2 YYEEEE. Trimming stripped 0 bases from V and 6 bases from J, with 10 bases between. CDR3 bases: TGTGCCAGCAGCTTGGGCCCTGCCCTCGAGCAGTACTTC. This codes for CASSLGPALEQYF.

The genes are TRBV27 and TRBJ2-2; the D gene is possibly TRBD2 (6 bases). Per germline, CDR1 MNHEY and CDR2 SMNVEV (reference sequence). This CDR3 comprises 16 residues. V dropped 5 bases and J dropped 5 bases, with 18 bases sitting between them. Here the CDR3 DNA reads TGTGCCAGCAGTGTTACACCGTCCGGGGGAACCGGGGAGCTGTTTTTT. Amino acid sequence: CASSVTPSGGTGELFF.

The V and J genes are TRBV4-3 and TRBJ2-7; TRBD1 agrees at 11 bases. Trimming took 0 bases from V and 3 from J; bases not matched to a gene: 4. The germline V gene encodes CDR1 LGHNA and CDR2 YSLEER. There are 16 residues in the CDR3. The CDR3 region has the DNA TGCGCCAGCAGCCAAGATCGGGGGACAGGGGGCTACGAGCAGTACTTC. Its translation is CASSQDRGTGGYEQYF.

The chain recombines TRBV19 with TRBJ2-4; a weak D match, TRBD1 (6 bases). This CDR3 region has 14 residues. From germline, CDR1 is LNHDA and CDR2 SQIVND (reference sequence). Trimming cost V 7 bases and J 7 bases, with 17 bases left between them. This chain's CDR3 is CASTRAGVANIQYF. The DNA of the CDR3 is TGTGCCAGTACACGGGCAGGGGTCGCGAACATTCAGTACTTC. Combining the CDR3 with reference TRBV19 and TRBJ2-4 gives the whole variable domain DGGITQSPKYLFRKEGQNVTLSCEQNLNHDAMYWYRQDPGQGLRLIYYSQIVNDFQKGDIAEGYSVSREKKESFPLTVTSAQKNPTAFYLCASTRAGVANIQYFGAGTRLSVL.

This chain connects TRBV6-4 to TRBJ2-3; TRBD2 is a possible D gene (5 bases). The ends were cut back, 3 bases at V and 2 bases at J, with 12 bases in the middle. The CDR3 spans 15 residues. CDR1 MRHNA and CDR2 SNTAGT come from the germline V gene. The CDR3 bases are TGTGCCAGCAGTGAAGCCAGCGGCACCACAGATACGCAGTATTTT. As protein: CASSEASGTTDTQYF.

Comment on this clone: Additional DNA sequences in this sample encode the identical CDR3. The chain is built from TRBV9 and TRBJ2-7; 10 positions agree with TRBD2. The junction had 4 bases not matched to a gene; V was cut back by 4 bases and J by 0 bases. Germline V gives CDR1 SGDLS, CDR2 YYNGEE. The CDR3 sequence is 15 residues long. The CDR3 DNA reads TGTGCCAGCAGCACTAGCGGGGTGAGCTCCTACGAGCAGTACTTC. The encoded protein is CASSTSGVSSYEQYF.

This clone was recorded only once. The junction differs from germline at one of its ends, possibly a read error. The V call is TRBV7-2, the J call TRBJ1-5; TRBD1 is a possible D gene (5 bases). The CDR3 is 15 amino acids. Germline V gene data show CDR1 as SGHTA and CDR2 as FQGNSA. This chain's CDR3 is CASSSGISGNQSQHF. In DNA form, the CDR3 reads TGTGCCAGCAGCTCAGGGATCTCAGGCAATCAGTCCCAGCATTTT.

V and J are TRBV7-9 and TRBJ1-4, with D tentatively TRBD1 (5 bases). This CDR3 has 14 amino acids. Germline V gives CDR1 SEHNR, CDR2 FQNEAQ (reference sequence). V lost 5 bases and J lost 5, with 12 bases in between. CDR3 protein: CASSPSGSNEKLFF. DNA for the CDR3: TGTGCCAGCAGCCCGTCAGGGTCCAATGAAAAACTGTTTTTT.

The chain couples TRBV15 to TRBJ1-3; no firm D call. Trimming took 3 bases from V and 2 from J, leaving 14 bases between them. Germline V gives CDR1 LNHNV, CDR2 YYDKDF (reference sequence). The CDR3 length is 16 residues. CDR3 bases: TGTGCCACCAGCAGGGGTTTCCCCGGGGCTGGAAACACCATATATTTT. Its protein is CATSRGFPGAGNTIYF.

This chain connects TRBV7-2 to TRBJ1-1, with 7 bases lining up with TRBD1. CDR3 length: 13 residues. V shed 2 bases, J shed 6 bases, and the junction held 3 bases outside the gene matches. The germline V gene encodes CDR1 SGHTA and CDR2 FQGNSA. CDR3 sequence: CASSLLTGAEAFF. CDR3 sequence (DNA): TGTGCCAGCAGCTTATTAACAGGGGCTGAAGCTTTCTTT.

The chain has TRBV30 and TRBJ2-1, with 7 nucleotides matching TRBD1. The CDR3 contains 15 residues. With V trimmed by 3 bases and J by 7 bases, 12 bases remained unmatched. Germline assignment: CDR1 GTSNPN and CDR2 SVGIG (reference sequence). CDR3 region: CAWSVPGQWVNEQFF. CDR3 DNA sequence: TGTGCCTGGAGCGTCCCGGGACAGTGGGTAAATGAGCAGTTCTTC. The full variable domain, with the rest looked up from reference TRBV30 and TRBJ2-1, is SQTIHQWPATLVQPVGSPLSLECTVEGTSNPNLYWYRQAAGRGLQLLFYSVGIGQISSEVPQNLSASRPQDRQFILSSKKLLLSDSGFYLCAWSVPGQWVNEQFFGPGTRLTVL.

V is TRBV5-4 and J is TRBJ2-2; 8 bases map to TRBD2. The germline CDR1 and CDR2 sequences are SGHNT and YYREEE (reference sequence). Losses at the gene ends were 4 bases for V and 0 bases for J; bases not matched to a gene: 5. CDR3 size: 16 residues. The CDR3 bases are TGTGCCAGCAGCCCCCCGGGACTAGCGAACACCGGGGAGCTGTTTTTT. It encodes CASSPPGLANTGELFF.

This chain connects TRBV6-1 to TRBJ2-2; the D gene is possibly TRBD2 (5 bases). The CDR3 totals 14 residues. V shed 1 base and J shed 3 bases, with 6 bases lying between them. Germline CDR1 is MNHNS and CDR2 is SASEGT. CDR3 nucleotides: TGTGCCAGCAGTGAAGGGACTGACACCGGGGAGCTGTTTTTT. It is translated as CASSEGTDTGELFF.

The genes are TRBV4-1 and TRBJ2-7; a possible D gene is TRBD2 (6 bases). Trimming removed 5 bases at V and 4 bases at J, with 12 bases between. Germline CDR1 reads MGHRA; CDR2 reads YSYEKL. The CDR3 sequence is 13 residues long. The CDR3 here is CASSRDLSYEQYF. The DNA of the CDR3 is TGCGCCAGCAGCAGGGACTTGTCTTACGAGCAGTACTTC.

The CDR3: CASSLQGESTEAFF. The CDR3 nucleotides read TGCGCCAGCAGCTTGCAGGGGGAGAGCACTGAAGCTTTCTTT. The V gene is TRBV5-1, the J gene TRBJ1-1, with 7 bases fitting TRBD1. V was clipped by 1 base and J by 4 bases; unmatched bases: 4. The CDR3 covers 14 residues. CDR1 and CDR2 (germline): SGHRS, YFSETQ.

The chain couples TRBV7-9 to TRBJ1-3, with 7 nucleotides matching TRBD1. Germline loops: CDR1 SEHNR, CDR2 FQNEAQ (reference sequence). The CDR3 is 17 residues long. J lost 2 bases, V lost 5 bases, and 12 bases had no gene match. CDR3 DNA sequence: TGTGCCAGCAGCCTGAGAGGGGGAGGGGGCGCTGGAAACACCATATATTTT. This gives the protein CASSLRGGGGAGNTIYF.

The chain is built from TRBV7-6 and TRBJ1-3; D call uncertain. Trimming pared 5 bases from V and 4 bases from J, leaving 30 bases between. Germline CDR1 SGHVS, CDR2 FNYEAQ. This CDR3 spans 20 amino acids. The DNA of the CDR3 is TGTGCCAGCAGCCCCACGCCGCCAAAAGGAGGGATACTCTCCGGAAACACCATATATTTT. Protein product: CASSPTPPKGGILSGNTIYF.

This clone showed up just once. This chain uses TRBV7-9 with TRBJ1-2; 10 bases agree with TRBD1. Trimming removed 3 bases from V and 6 bases from J; junction bases left unmatched: 1. The CDR3 runs to 13 residues. The germline gives CDR1 SEHNR, CDR2 FQNEAQ (reference sequence). CDR3 region: CASSLGTGDGYTF. The CDR3 bases are TGTGCCAGCAGCTTGGGGACAGGGGATGGCTACACCTTC.

The J gene is TRBJ2-2, the V gene TRBV28, with 11 bases matching TRBD1. J lost 4 bases, V lost 6 bases, and 1 base had no gene match. Germline V gives CDR1 MDHEN, CDR2 SYDVKM. The CDR3 totals 14 residues. CDR3 coding DNA: TGTGCCAGCAGAGGGACAGGGGGCACCGGGGAGCTGTTTTTT. Translating it yields CASRGTGGTGELFF.

The chain combines TRBV19 with TRBJ2-7; D is possibly TRBD2 (6 bases). CDR3 length: 13 residues. Trimming stripped 3 bases from V and 6 bases from J, with 12 bases between. The germline gives CDR1 LNHDA, CDR2 SQIVND (reference sequence). Here the CDR3 reads CASSIAAGREQYF. Here the CDR3 DNA reads TGTGCCAGTAGTATTGCCGCGGGGCGCGAGCAGTACTTC.

This chain connects TRBV5-1 to TRBJ2-5; tentatively, D is TRBD1 (6 bases). Germline CDR1 SGHRS, CDR2 YFSETQ. The CDR3 is made up of 14 amino acids. V was pared by 8 bases and J by 4 bases, with 18 bases between. The CDR3 region is CASSQGRGIETQYF. CDR3 coding DNA: TGCGCCAGTTCGCAAGGTAGGGGGATAGAGACCCAGTACTTC.

The chain couples TRBV28 to TRBJ2-7; 9 bases agree with TRBD1. The CDR3 covers 15 residues. V lost 5 bases to trimming and J lost 2 bases; unmatched junction nucleotides: 7. The germline gives CDR1 MDHEN, CDR2 SYDVKM. The CDR3 region is CASSTTGTGTYEQYF. The CDR3 bases are TGTGCCAGCAGTACTACCGGGACAGGGACCTACGAGCAGTACTTC. Full variable domain (missing parts from reference TRBV28 and TRBJ2-7): DVKVTQSSRYLVKRTGEKVFLECVQDMDHENMFWYRQDPGLGLRLIYFSYDVKMKEKGDIPEGYSVSREKKERFSLILESASTNQTSMYLCASSTTGTGTYEQYFGPGTRLTVT.

This clone was found once. This chain uses TRBV2 with TRBJ2-1; perhaps TRBD2 as D (6 bases). This CDR3 contains 13 residues. The V end was cut by 8 bases, the J end by 8 bases, with 16 bases between. CDR1 and CDR2 (germline): SNHLY, FYNNEI. CDR3 region: CASFGGIRHEQFF. As DNA, the CDR3 is TGTGCCAGCTTCGGGGGTATTCGGCATGAGCAGTTCTTC. The whole variable domain, filled in from reference TRBV2 and TRBJ2-1, reads EPEVTQTPSHQVTQMGQEVILRCVPISNHLYFYWYRQILGQKVEFLVSFYNNEISEKSEIFDDQFSVERPDGSNFTLKIRSTKLEDSAMYFCASFGGIRHEQFFGPGTRLTVL.